These 22 T cell receptor beta chains were all obtained from the same sample, sequenced in a study of T cells after yellow fever vaccination (dated by TCRdb to about 2019). Preparation of the library involved 5' RACE. The reads were generated on an Illumina HiSeq 2500. TCRdb passed the public sequencing reads through fastp at Q25 and MiXCR, retaining productive beta sequences. One record per CDR3 amino acid sequence lists the most common genes and DNA. The table for this sample lists some 350,000 distinct CDR3 sequences; approximately 10% of them were counted only once. The ten biggest clones cover around 20% of the sample. The sample's treatment or condition label is to be understood as: live attenuated yellow fever vaccine strain. The sample in question was PBMCs, obtained on the day of the first yellow fever vaccination. These receptor sequences come from a young man who received the YFV17D yellow fever vaccine.

This clonotype was recorded a few times. The chain has TRBV27 and TRBJ2-5, with D possibly TRBD2 on 7 matching bases. Germline V gives CDR1 MNHEY, CDR2 SMNVEV (reference sequence). The CDR3 is 15 amino acids. Trimming pared 2 bases from V and 7 bases from J, leaving 17 bases between. CDR3: CASSLAVGGQSTQYF. The CDR3 DNA reads as TGTGCCAGCAGTTTAGCCGTCGGGGGGCAGTCGACCCAGTACTTC.

The chain uses TRBV6-5 and TRBJ1-1; possible D gene TRBD1, 5 bases. Trimming shortened V by 0 bases and J by 5 bases, and 10 bases separated the two germline ends. The CDR3 loop spans 14 amino acids. Germline-derived CDR1 and CDR2 are MNHEY and SVGAGI. CDR3 amino acids: CASSYSMRGTEAFF. For the CDR3, the DNA is TGTGCCAGCAGTTACTCGATGAGGGGAACTGAAGCTTTCTTT.

This clonotype has more than one count but fewer than ten. The rearrangement uses TRBV4-3 and TRBJ2-2, with TRBD2 matching over 10 bases. V lost 0 bases to trimming and J lost 4 bases; unmatched junction nucleotides: 5. Germline loops: CDR1 LGHNA, CDR2 YSLEER. This CDR3 is built from 17 residues. This CDR3 is CASSQDSLAGITGELFF. Written as DNA, the CDR3 is TGCGCCAGCAGCCAAGATTCACTAGCGGGGATCACCGGGGAGCTGTTTTTT.

The chain employs TRBV30 and TRBJ2-7; D is tentatively TRBD1 or TRBD2 (6 bases each). The germline V gene has CDR1 GTSNPN and CDR2 SVGIG (reference sequence). The CDR3 runs to 12 residues. Trimming removed 2 bases at V and 6 bases at J, with 11 bases between. CDR3 bases: TGTGCCTGGAGTCGAGGGGGGAGCGAGCAGTACTTC. Protein sequence: CAWSRGGSEQYF.

The chain couples TRBV9 to TRBJ2-6, with a tentative D call TRBD1 (6 bases). The CDR3 covers 15 residues. The V end was cut by 0 bases, the J end by 2 bases, with 6 bases between. Germline V lookup: CDR1 SGDLS, CDR2 YYNGEE. CDR3 in amino acids: CASSVAGAGANVLTF. The CDR3 nucleotides are TGTGCCAGCAGCGTAGCAGGGGCTGGGGCCAACGTCCTGACTTTC.

In its sample, this clonotype was seen a few times. The rearrangement links TRBV20-1 to TRBJ2-7; tentative D call: TRBD2 (5 bases). The CDR3 is 14 residues long. The V end lost 2 bases, the J end lost 0 bases, and 11 bases lay between the germline ends. Germline CDR1 and CDR2: DFQATT and SNEGSKA (reference sequence). The CDR3 protein is CSARNGESSYEQYV. The CDR3, as DNA: TGCAGTGCTAGAAACGGGGAAAGCTCCTACGAGCAGTACGTC.

The chain couples TRBV4-3 to TRBJ1-2; D gene unclear. Germline loops: CDR1 LGHNA, CDR2 YSLEER. The CDR3 spans 14 residues. Trimming took 0 bases from V and 6 from J, leaving 11 bases between them. The CDR3 protein is CASSQDQGGDGYTF. The DNA of the CDR3 is TGCGCCAGCAGCCAAGATCAAGGCGGGGATGGCTACACCTTC.

V gene TRBV7-9 combines with J gene TRBJ1-4; D unclear. The V gene's germline CDR1 is SEHNR and CDR2 FQNEAQ (reference sequence). Trimming took 3 bases from V and 8 from J, leaving 10 bases between them. The CDR3 extends over 13 amino acids. The CDR3 reads CASSLVLGEKLFF. In nucleotides, the CDR3 is TGTGCCAGCAGCTTGGTTCTCGGCGAAAAACTGTTTTTT.

V usage is TRBV5-6 and J usage is TRBJ2-2; D is tentatively TRBD1 or TRBD2 (5 bases each). Trimming cost V 0 bases and J 5 bases, with 17 bases left between them. There are 17 residues in the CDR3. CDR1 and CDR2 (germline): SGHDT, YYEEEE. CDR3 DNA: TGTGCCAGCAGCTTGGTACTTCGACAGAGGAGGACCGGGGAGCTGTTTTTT. It is translated as CASSLVLRQRRTGELFF.

The gene calls are TRBV11-2 and TRBJ1-5; D remains ambiguous. The CDR3 totals 12 residues. Germline assignment: CDR1 SGHAT and CDR2 FQNNGV. Trimming shortened V by 1 base and J by 11 bases, and 9 bases separated the two germline ends. The CDR3 here is CASSLVGNTQHF. CDR3 coding DNA: TGTGCCAGCAGCTTAGTGGGGAATACCCAGCATTTT.

This clonotype was seen only a few times. This rearrangement joins TRBV7-8 to TRBJ2-3, with 11 bases fitting TRBD2. The junction had 5 bases not matched to a gene; V was cut back by 4 bases and J by 5 bases. CDR3 length: 15 amino acids. CDR1 and CDR2 from the germline V gene are SGHVS and FQNEAQ. The CDR3: CASSSRLAGIDTQYF. The CDR3 DNA reads TGTGCCAGCAGCTCTCGACTAGCGGGGATAGATACGCAGTATTTT.

This clonotype has just a few counts. The genes are TRBV7-2 and TRBJ2-7; 7 bases match TRBD2. This CDR3 spans 15 amino acids. The junction had 5 bases not matched to a gene; V was cut back by 1 base and J by 2 bases. From germline, CDR1 is SGHTA and CDR2 FQGNSA. The CDR3 DNA follows: TGTGCCAGCAGCTTAGGGGAGGGGTCGACCTACGAGCAGTACTTC. The encoded protein is CASSLGEGSTYEQYF.

This clonotype was found a few times. V is TRBV6-2 or TRBV6-3 and J is TRBJ1-6; D gene uncertain. The CDR3 is made up of 14 amino acids. The V end lost 2 bases, the J end lost 4 bases, and 6 bases lay between the germline ends. CDR1 is MNHEY, CDR2 SVGEGT, per germline. The DNA of the CDR3 is TGTGCCAGCAGTTACGACCGGTATAATTCACCCCTCCACTTT. The encoded protein is CASSYDRYNSPLHF.

This clonotype was seen at least ten times. The V and J genes are TRBV7-2 and TRBJ2-1, with 8 bases fitting TRBD1. Germline V gene data show CDR1 as SGHTA and CDR2 as FQGNSA. This CDR3 spans 11 amino acids. The V segment lost 5 bases and the J segment 12 bases; nucleotides outside the gene matches: 3. This chain's CDR3 is CASSLDRGQFF. As DNA, the CDR3 is TGTGCCAGCAGCCTAGACAGGGGGCAGTTCTTC.

The J gene is TRBJ2-2, the V gene TRBV4-2; D call uncertain. Germline CDR1 is LGHNA and CDR2 is YNFKEQ. The CDR3 has 16 residues. The germline V and J ends were trimmed by 1 base and 8 bases, with 17 bases remaining between them. This chain's CDR3 is CASSQGAVEDQGELFF. CDR3 in DNA: TGTGCCAGCAGCCAAGGGGCAGTAGAAGATCAGGGGGAGCTGTTTTTT.

This clonotype came up many times. The chain employs TRBV12-3 or TRBV12-4 and TRBJ2-7; TRBD1 matches 8 bases. The V segment lost 5 bases and the J segment 6 bases; nucleotides outside the gene matches: 9. This CDR3 contains 14 residues. The CDR3 region has the DNA TGTGCCAGCAGTCCCCAGGGACAGGCCCGCGAGCAGTACTTC. It translates to CASSPQGQAREQYF.

V gene TRBV5-1 combines with J gene TRBJ2-3, with TRBD2 matching over 7 bases. The V segment lost 1 base and the J segment 0 bases; nucleotides outside the gene matches: 8. Germline CDR1 SGHRS, CDR2 YFSETQ. CDR3 size: 17 residues. The CDR3 spells CASSLSSGGSSTDTQYF. The CDR3 DNA is TGCGCCAGCAGCTTGTCTAGCGGTGGGTCTAGCACAGATACGCAGTATTTT. The full variable domain, in which reference TRBV5-1 and TRBJ2-3 provide the parts outside the CDR3, is KAGVTQTPRYLIKTRGQQVTLSCSPISGHRSVSWYQQTPGQGLQFLFEYFSETQRNKGNFPGRFSGRQFSNSRSEMNVSTLELGDSALYLCASSLSSGGSSTDTQYFGPGTRLTVL.

The chain couples TRBV7-9 to TRBJ1-2; a weak D match, TRBD1 (6 bases). The CDR3 length is 15 residues. Germline V lookup: CDR1 SEHNR, CDR2 FQNEAQ (reference sequence). The ends were cut back, 4 bases at V and 5 bases at J, with 17 bases in the middle. In DNA, the CDR3 is TGTGCCAGCAGCTCTGATATGTCGAGGGGGTATGGCTACACCTTC. Translating gives CASSSDMSRGYGYTF.

This clonotype was detected only a few times. The chain combines TRBV6-2 or TRBV6-3 with TRBJ1-5; 9 bases match TRBD1. The germline V gene has CDR1 MNHEY and CDR2 SVGEGT. V shed 7 bases and J 5 bases; nucleotides not matched to a gene: 9. The CDR3 is made up of 15 amino acids. The CDR3 bases are TGTGCCAGCACCAAGAGGGGACAGGGAGATCAGCCCCAGCATTTT. Amino acid sequence: CASTKRGQGDQPQHF.

This clonotype was detected ten times or more. The chain employs TRBV5-1 and TRBJ1-4; possible D gene TRBD1, 5 bases. V was cut by 2 bases and J by 4 bases, with 9 bases left in between. The germline V gene has CDR1 SGHRS and CDR2 YFSETQ. The CDR3 sequence is 14 residues long. DNA of the CDR3: TGCGCCAGCAGCTTTGGGGCACGTAATGAAAAACTGTTTTTT. Protein product: CASSFGARNEKLFF. Filled out from reference TRBV5-1 and TRBJ1-4, the complete variable domain reads KAGVTQTPRYLIKTRGQQVTLSCSPISGHRSVSWYQQTPGQGLQFLFEYFSETQRNKGNFPGRFSGRQFSNSRSEMNVSTLELGDSALYLCASSFGARNEKLFFGSGTQLSVL.

Only a few counts were recorded for this clonotype. The rearrangement joins TRBV5-4 to TRBJ2-1; D unresolved. Trimming pared 1 base from V and 4 bases from J, leaving 3 bases between. The CDR3 spans 12 residues. Germline CDR1 is SGHNT and CDR2 is YYREEE (reference sequence). This chain's CDR3 is CASSLHYNEQFF. In DNA form, the CDR3 reads TGTGCCAGCAGCTTGCATTACAATGAGCAGTTCTTC.

The chain joins TRBV18 to TRBJ2-3; a weak D match, TRBD1 (5 bases). CDR3 length: 14 amino acids. Germline V gene lookup returns CDR1 KGHSH and CDR2 LQKENI. Trimming left V 3 bases short and J 2 bases short, with 9 bases between. CDR3 region: CASSPETVTDTQYF. As DNA, the CDR3 is TGTGCCAGCTCACCTGAGACAGTCACAGATACGCAGTATTTT.